The TCR beta chain described here comes from a study of blood T cells in healthy people across ages. Study-wide context: Per two T cells, about one barcoded beta molecule was captured through template switching.

There are 14 residues in the CDR3. Germline V gene data show CDR1 as WNHNN and CDR2 as SYGVQD (reference sequence). Trimming left V 0 bases short and J 8 bases short, with 11 bases between. The sample holds a few counts of this clonotype. The second PCR ran about 6 to 12 cycles with a sample-barcoded 5' primer and J-beta primers. A template-switch adaptor that had 12 random nucleotides put a tag on each cDNA molecule. Each CDR3 protein is one row after TCRdb ran MiXCR on the 5' RACE reads. The sample has 1.5 million to 2 million distinct CDR3 sequences; 28% are singletons. V usage is TRBV10-1 and J usage is TRBJ2-1; D may be TRBD1 or TRBD2 (5 bases each). The sequencing sample was made of blood. The clonotype was recovered from a woman aged 30 to 39 in good health. CDR3: CASSESGVLDEQFF. The DNA for the CDR3 is TGCGCCAGCAGTGAGTCGGGGGTTTTGGATGAGCAGTTCTTC.